This entry describes one T cell receptor (beta chain). The data stem from a study of T cell repertoires in cytomegalovirus infection. TCRdb reanalysed the reads using MiXCR and keeps one entry per CDR3 protein. Here the sample spans about 600,000 distinct CDR3 sequences, 24% being singletons. Germline assignment: CDR1 SEHNR and CDR2 FQNEAQ (reference sequence). The CDR3 spans 15 residues. The ends lost 5 bases at V and 3 bases at J; junction bases unmatched: 9. The sequencing sample was made of CD8+ T cells from PBMCs. The origin of this receptor is a human donor in good health (CMV status not recorded). Some clones in this sample may be carry-over from other donors' samples. The genes are TRBV7-9 and TRBJ1-2, with 7 bases aligning to TRBD1. CDR3 loop: CASSHGTVGDYGYTF. The CDR3 DNA sequence: TGTGCCAGCAGCCACGGGACAGTCGGGGACTATGGCTACACCTTC.